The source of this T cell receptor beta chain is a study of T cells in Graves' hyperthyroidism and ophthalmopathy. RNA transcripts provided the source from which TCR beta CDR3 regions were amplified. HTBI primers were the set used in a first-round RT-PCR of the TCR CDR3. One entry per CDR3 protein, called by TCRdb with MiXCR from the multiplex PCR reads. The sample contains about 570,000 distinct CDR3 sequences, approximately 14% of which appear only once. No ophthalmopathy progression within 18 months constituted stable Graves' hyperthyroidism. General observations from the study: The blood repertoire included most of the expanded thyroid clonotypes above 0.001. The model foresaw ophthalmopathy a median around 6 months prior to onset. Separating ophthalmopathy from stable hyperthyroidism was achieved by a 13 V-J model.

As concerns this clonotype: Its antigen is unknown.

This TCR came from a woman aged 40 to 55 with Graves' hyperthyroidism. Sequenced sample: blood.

CDR3 sequence reads: CATSRGGINYGYTF. The CDR3 coding sequence is TGTGCCACCAGCAGAGGGGGGATTAACTATGGCTACACCTTC. V is TRBV15 and J is TRBJ1-2; D is possibly TRBD1 (5 bases). This CDR3 contains 14 residues. The germline gives CDR1 LNHNV, CDR2 YYDKDF (reference sequence). Deletions cut 1 base from V and 1 base from J, with 7 bases between.